This T cell receptor beta chain is drawn from a study of cytomegalovirus exposure and HLA in healthy donors. Points from the study as a whole: Specificity of three CMV-associated chains for CMV antigens was verified in vitro.

TCRdb's copy holds only in-frame clones and misses some; the assay was immunoSEQ multiplex PCR. The sample lists about 64,000 clones; over 85% were seen once. Turning to this clone: Its antigen is undetermined.

The origin of this receptor is a woman aged 18-29 years in good health and CMV-seropositive. Specimen: PBMCs.

Here the CDR3 DNA reads TGTGCCAGCACCCTAGACAGCACCGTCAATCAGCCCCAGCATTTT. It translates to CASTLDSTVNQPQHF. This chain uses TRBV2 with TRBJ1-5, with D possibly being TRBD1 (5 bases). The germline V and J ends were trimmed by 7 bases and 3 bases, with 16 bases remaining between them. CDR3 size: 15 residues. The germline V gene encodes CDR1 SNHLY and CDR2 FYNNEI. Filled out from reference TRBV2 and TRBJ1-5, the complete variable domain reads EPEVTQTPSHQVTQMGQEVILRCVPISNHLYFYWYRQILGQKVEFLVSFYNNEISEKSEIFDDQFSVERPDGSNFTLKIRSTKLEDSAMYFCASTLDSTVNQPQHFGDGTRLSIL.